Here is one T cell receptor (beta chain) with its context. The repertoire was sequenced with immunoSEQ multiplex PCR; TCRdb's copy has only in-frame clones and lacks some. The data contain over 250,000 clones, approximately 91% of them singletons. This record comes from a study of blood T cell repertoires in COVID-19. With 5 bases removed from V and 0 bases from J, the gap between germline ends came to 11 bases. This CDR3 is 16 amino acids long. CDR1 is SEHNR and CDR2 is FQNEAQ in the germline V gene (reference sequence). Specimen: peripheral blood. The receptor was derived from a woman aged 30 to 39 with COVID-19, enrolled during active disease. The genes are TRBV7-9 and TRBJ2-6, with D perhaps TRBD1 (6 bases). The CDR3 DNA is TGTGCCAGCAGCGGGTGGACAGACTCTGGGGCCAACGTCCTGACTTTC. Amino acid sequence: CASSGWTDSGANVLTF.